This paragraph reports one T cell receptor beta chain. Antigen unknown. The PCR used 60 Vbeta and 13 Jbeta primers. The table came from immunoSEQ multiplex PCR; TCRdb's copy has only in-frame clones and leaves some out. Of around 150,000 clones listed, about 80% were seen once; the top ten hold around 4.5%. This record belongs to a study of cytomegalovirus exposure and HLA in healthy donors. Background on the study: The Caucasian-associated ancestry cluster held around 76% of over 350 genotyped donors. Study observations and caveats: Among TCR sequences, most were rare, though some public TCRs appeared in many donors.

The length of the CDR3 is 11 residues. The V gene end was trimmed by 3 bases and the J gene end by 13 bases; junction bases not matched to a gene: 4. From germline, CDR1 is DFQATT and CDR2 SNEGSKA (reference sequence). At the time of sampling, donors were nominally healthy, though unrecorded immune exposures were likely. The chain has TRBV20-1 and TRBJ2-1; TRBD1 matches 9 bases. Material: PBMCs. The receptor was derived from a man aged 40-49 years in good health and CMV-seropositive. CDR3 nucleotide sequence: TGCAGTGCTAGCACAGGGGGCGTCCAGTTCTTC. Translation gives CSASTGGVQFF.